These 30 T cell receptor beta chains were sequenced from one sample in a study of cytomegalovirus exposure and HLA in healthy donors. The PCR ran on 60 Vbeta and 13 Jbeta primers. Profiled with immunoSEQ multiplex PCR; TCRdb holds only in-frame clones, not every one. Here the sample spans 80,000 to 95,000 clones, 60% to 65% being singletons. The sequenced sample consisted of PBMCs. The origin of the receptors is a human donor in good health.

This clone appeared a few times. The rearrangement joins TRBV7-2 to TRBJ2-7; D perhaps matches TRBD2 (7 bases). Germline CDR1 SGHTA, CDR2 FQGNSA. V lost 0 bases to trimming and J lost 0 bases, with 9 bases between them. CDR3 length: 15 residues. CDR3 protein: CASSLAGGPSYEQYF. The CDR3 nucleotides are TGTGCCAGCAGCTTAGCGGGGGGGCCCTCCTACGAGCAGTACTTC.

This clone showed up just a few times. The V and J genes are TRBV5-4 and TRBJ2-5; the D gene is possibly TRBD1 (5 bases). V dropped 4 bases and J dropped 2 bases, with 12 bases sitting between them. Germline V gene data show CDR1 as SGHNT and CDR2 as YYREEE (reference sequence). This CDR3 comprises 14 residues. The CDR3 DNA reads TGTGCCAGCAGCGCGGAACCAGGGCAAGAGACCCAGTACTTC. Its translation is CASSAEPGQETQYF.

The CDR3 DNA is TGCGCCAGCAGCCTCCGTCGGGGGGGCCAGGAGACCCAGTACTTC. Its protein product is CASSLRRGGQETQYF. The chain is built from TRBV5-1 and TRBJ2-5; 8 nucleotides match TRBD2. J lost 5 bases, V lost 4 bases, and 10 bases had no gene match. The CDR3 covers 15 residues. CDR1 is SGHRS, CDR2 YFSETQ, per germline.

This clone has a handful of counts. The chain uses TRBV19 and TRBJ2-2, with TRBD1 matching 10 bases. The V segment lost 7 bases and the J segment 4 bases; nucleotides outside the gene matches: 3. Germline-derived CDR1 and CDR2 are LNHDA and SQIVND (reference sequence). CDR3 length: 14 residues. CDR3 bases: TGTGCCAGTATTAGGACAGGGGGCACCGGGGAGCTGTTTTTT. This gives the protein CASIRTGGTGELFF. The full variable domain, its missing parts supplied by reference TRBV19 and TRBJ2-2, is DGGITQSPKYLFRKEGQNVTLSCEQNLNHDAMYWYRQDPGQGLRLIYYSQIVNDFQKGDIAEGYSVSREKKESFPLTVTSAQKNPTAFYLCASIRTGGTGELFFGEGSRLTVL.

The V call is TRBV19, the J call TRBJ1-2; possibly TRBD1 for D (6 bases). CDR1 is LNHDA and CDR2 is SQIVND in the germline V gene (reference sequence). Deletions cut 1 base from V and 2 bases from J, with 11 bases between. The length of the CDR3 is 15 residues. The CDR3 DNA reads TGTGCCAGTAGTATAGCCGCAGGGGCGAACTATGGCTACACCTTC. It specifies CASSIAAGANYGYTF.

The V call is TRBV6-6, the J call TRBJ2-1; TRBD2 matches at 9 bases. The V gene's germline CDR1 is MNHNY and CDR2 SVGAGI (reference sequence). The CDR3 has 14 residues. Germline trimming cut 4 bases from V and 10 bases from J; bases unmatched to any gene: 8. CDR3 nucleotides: TGTGCCAGCAGTTCCGGGACTAGCCTCGTCGAGCAGTTCTTC. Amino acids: CASSSGTSLVEQFF.

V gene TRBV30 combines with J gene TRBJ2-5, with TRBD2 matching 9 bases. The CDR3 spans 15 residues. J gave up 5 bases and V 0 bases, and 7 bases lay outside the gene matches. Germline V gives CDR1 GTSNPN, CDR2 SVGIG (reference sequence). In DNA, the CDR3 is TGTGCCTGGAGTGTGCGGCGGGGGGGTGGGGAGACCCAGTACTTC. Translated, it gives CAWSVRRGGGETQYF.

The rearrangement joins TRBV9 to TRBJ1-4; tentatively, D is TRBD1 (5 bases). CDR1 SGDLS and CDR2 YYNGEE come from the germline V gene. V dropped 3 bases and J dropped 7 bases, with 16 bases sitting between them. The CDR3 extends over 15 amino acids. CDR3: CASSAFMGGGEKLFF. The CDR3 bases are TGTGCCAGCAGCGCCTTTATGGGGGGAGGTGAAAAACTGTTTTTT.

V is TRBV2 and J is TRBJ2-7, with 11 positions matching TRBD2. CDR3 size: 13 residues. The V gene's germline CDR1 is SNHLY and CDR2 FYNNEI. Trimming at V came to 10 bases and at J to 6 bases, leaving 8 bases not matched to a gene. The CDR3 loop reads CATKGLAGGEQYF. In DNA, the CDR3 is TGTGCCACCAAAGGGCTAGCGGGGGGCGAGCAGTACTTC.

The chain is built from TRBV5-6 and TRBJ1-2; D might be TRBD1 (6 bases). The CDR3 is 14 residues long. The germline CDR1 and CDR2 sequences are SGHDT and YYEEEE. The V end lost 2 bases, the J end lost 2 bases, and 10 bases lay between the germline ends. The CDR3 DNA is TGTGCCAGCAGCTTATTAGGACAGAACTATGGCTACACCTTC. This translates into CASSLLGQNYGYTF.

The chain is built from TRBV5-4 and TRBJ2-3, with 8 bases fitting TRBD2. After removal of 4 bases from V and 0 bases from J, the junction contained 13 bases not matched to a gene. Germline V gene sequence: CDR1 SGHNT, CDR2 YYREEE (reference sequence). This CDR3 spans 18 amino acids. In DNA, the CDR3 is TGTGCCAGCAGCCCGGGGGGGGCCAGCCCTCAAAGCACAGATACGCAGTATTTT. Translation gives CASSPGGASPQSTDTQYF.

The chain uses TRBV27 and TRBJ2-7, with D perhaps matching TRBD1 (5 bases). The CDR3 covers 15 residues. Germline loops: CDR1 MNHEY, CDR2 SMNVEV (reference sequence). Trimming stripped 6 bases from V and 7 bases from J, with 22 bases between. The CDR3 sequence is CASSARLLTGGEQYF. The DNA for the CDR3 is TGTGCCAGCAGCGCCCGCCTCCTCACAGGTGGAGAGCAGTACTTC.

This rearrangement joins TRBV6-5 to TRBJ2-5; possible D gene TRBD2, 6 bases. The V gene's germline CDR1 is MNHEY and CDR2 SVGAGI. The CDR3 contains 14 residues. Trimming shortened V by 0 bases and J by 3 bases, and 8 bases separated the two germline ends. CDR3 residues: CASSYSAGKETQYF. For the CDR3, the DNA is TGTGCCAGCAGTTACTCCGCGGGGAAAGAGACCCAGTACTTC.

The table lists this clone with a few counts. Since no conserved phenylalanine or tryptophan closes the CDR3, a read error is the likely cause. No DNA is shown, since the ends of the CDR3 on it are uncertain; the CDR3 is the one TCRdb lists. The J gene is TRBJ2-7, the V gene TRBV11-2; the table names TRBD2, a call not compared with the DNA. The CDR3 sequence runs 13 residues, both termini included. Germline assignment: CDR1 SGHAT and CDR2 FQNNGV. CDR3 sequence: CASSPLRAVEVLG.

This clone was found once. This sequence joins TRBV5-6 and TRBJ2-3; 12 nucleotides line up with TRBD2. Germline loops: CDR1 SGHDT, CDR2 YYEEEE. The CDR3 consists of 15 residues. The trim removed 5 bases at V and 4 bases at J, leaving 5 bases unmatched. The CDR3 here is CASSPSGGVADTQYF. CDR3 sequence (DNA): TGTGCCAGCAGTCCTAGCGGGGGGGTAGCAGATACGCAGTATTTT.

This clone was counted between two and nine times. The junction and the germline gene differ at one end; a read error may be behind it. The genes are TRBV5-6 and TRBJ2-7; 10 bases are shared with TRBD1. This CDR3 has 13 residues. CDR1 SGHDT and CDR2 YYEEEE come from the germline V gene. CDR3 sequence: CASSLGGTGDAGF. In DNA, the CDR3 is TGTGCCAGCAGCTTGGGGGGGACAGGGGACGCGGGCTTC.

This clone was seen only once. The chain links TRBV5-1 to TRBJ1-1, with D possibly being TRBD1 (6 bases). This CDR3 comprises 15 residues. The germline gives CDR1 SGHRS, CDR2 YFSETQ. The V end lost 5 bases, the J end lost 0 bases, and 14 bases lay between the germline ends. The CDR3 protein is CASRSGGLMNTEAFF. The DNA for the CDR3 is TGCGCCAGCAGAAGTGGGGGCCTTATGAACACTGAAGCTTTCTTT.

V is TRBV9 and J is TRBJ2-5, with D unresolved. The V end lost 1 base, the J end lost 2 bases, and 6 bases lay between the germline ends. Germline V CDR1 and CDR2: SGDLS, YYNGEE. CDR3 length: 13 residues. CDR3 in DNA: TGTGCCAGCAGCGTAAACTGGCAAGAGACCCAGTACTTC. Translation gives CASSVNWQETQYF.

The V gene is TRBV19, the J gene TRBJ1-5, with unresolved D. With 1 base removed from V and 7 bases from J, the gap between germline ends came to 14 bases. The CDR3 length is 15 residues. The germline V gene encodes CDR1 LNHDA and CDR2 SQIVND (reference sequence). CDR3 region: CASSIVRALKQPQHF. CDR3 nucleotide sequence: TGTGCCAGTAGTATAGTGAGGGCGTTGAAACAGCCCCAGCATTTT.

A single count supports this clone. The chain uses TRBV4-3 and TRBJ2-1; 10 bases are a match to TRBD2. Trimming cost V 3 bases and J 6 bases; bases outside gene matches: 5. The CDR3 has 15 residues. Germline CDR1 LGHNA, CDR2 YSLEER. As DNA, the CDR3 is TGCGCCAGCAGCCAGATAGCGGGGGGCCCCAATGAGCAGTTCTTC. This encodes CASSQIAGGPNEQFF.

CDR3 sequence (DNA): TGCGCCAGCAGTGTCGGGACAGGGTATTATCAGCCCCAGCATTTT. Translated: CASSVGTGYYQPQHF. This chain uses TRBV10-1 with TRBJ1-5, with TRBD1 matching over 9 bases. Trimming at V came to 4 bases and at J to 5 bases, leaving 6 bases not matched to a gene. Germline loops: CDR1 WNHNN, CDR2 SYGVQD (reference sequence). This CDR3 has 15 residues.

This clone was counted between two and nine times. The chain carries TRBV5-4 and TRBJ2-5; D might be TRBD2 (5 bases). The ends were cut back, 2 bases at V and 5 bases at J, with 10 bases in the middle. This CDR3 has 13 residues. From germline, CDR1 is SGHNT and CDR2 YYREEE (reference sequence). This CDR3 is CASSFPWRETQYF. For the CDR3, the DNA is TGTGCCAGCAGCTTTCCGTGGAGGGAGACCCAGTACTTC.

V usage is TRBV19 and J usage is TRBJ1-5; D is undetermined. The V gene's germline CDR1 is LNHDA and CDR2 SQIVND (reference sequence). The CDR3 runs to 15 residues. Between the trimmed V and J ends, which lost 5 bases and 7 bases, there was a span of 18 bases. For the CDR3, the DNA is TGTGCCAGTAGTTTCGGCGGCGGCCCTGGGCAGCCCCAGCATTTT. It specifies CASSFGGGPGQPQHF.

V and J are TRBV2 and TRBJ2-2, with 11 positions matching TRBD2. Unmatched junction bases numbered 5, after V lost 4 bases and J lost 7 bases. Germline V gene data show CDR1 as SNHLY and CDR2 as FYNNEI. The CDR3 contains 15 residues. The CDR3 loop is CASSVAGGPVGELFF. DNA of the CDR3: TGTGCCAGCAGTGTAGCGGGGGGGCCGGTCGGGGAGCTGTTTTTT.

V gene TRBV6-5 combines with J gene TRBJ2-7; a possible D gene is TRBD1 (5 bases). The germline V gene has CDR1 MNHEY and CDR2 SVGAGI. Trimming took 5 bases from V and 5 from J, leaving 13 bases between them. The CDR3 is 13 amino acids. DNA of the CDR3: TGTGCCAGCAGTCGAATCGCCAGGGACGAGCAGTACTTC. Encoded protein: CASSRIARDEQYF.

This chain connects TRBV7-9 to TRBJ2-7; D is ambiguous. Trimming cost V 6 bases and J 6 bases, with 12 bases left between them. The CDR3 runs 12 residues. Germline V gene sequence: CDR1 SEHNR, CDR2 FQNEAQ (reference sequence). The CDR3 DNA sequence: TGTGCCAGCAGTCTCCAGTCCCTCGAGCAGTACTTC. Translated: CASSLQSLEQYF.

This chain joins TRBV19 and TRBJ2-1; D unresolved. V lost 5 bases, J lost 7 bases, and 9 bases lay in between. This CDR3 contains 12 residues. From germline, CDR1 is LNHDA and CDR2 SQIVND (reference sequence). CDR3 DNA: TGTGCCAGTAGTCTCTTGAGGAATGAGCAGTTCTTC. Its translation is CASSLLRNEQFF.

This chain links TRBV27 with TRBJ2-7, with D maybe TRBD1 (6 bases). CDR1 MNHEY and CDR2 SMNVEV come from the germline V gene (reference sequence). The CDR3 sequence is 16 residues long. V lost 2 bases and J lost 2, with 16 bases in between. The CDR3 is CASSLRVAGAAYEQYF. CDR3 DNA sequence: TGTGCCAGCAGTTTACGGGTGGCAGGGGCAGCCTACGAGCAGTACTTC.

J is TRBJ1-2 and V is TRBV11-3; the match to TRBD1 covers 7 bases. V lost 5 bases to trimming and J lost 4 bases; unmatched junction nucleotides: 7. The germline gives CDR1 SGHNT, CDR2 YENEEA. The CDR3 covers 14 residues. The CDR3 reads CASSAGQASYGYTF. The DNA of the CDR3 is TGTGCCAGCAGCGCAGGACAGGCGTCCTATGGCTACACCTTC. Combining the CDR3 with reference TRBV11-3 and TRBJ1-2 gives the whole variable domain EAGVVQSPRYKIIEKKQPVAFWCNPISGHNTLYWYLQNLGQGPELLIRYENEEAVDDSQLPKDRFSAERLKGVDSTLKIQPAELGDSAVYLCASSAGQASYGYTFGSGTRLTVV.

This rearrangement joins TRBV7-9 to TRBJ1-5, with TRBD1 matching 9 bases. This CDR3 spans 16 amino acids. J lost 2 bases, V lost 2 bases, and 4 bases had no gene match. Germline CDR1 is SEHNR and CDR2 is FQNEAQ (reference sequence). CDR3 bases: TGTGCCAGCAGCTTACCGGGACAGGGTGGCAATCAGCCCCAGCATTTT. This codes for CASSLPGQGGNQPQHF. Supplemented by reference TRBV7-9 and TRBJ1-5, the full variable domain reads DTGVSQNPRHKITKRGQNVTFRCDPISEHNRLYWYRQTLGQGPEFLTYFQNEAQLEKSRLLSDRFSAERPKGSFSTLEIQRTEQGDSAMYLCASSLPGQGGNQPQHFGDGTRLSIL.